This TCR beta chain emerged from a study of T cells in tumors after PD-1 blockade. Study details: Excluded were patients with checkpoint blockade, immunosuppressants, or radiotherapy or other anti-cancer therapy within 4 weeks. Daily vismodegib 150 mg continued in a subset of anti-PD-1-treated patients.

This CDR3 has 13 residues. V was cut by 0 bases and J by 5 bases, with 9 bases left in between. Germline CDR1 reads SGHRS; CDR2 reads YFSETQ. TCRdb's copy holds only in-frame clones and misses some; the assay was immunoSEQ multiplex PCR. The repertoire holds around 50,000 clones, with more than 75% as singletons. This clone was seen a few times. The starting material was PBMCs, obtained before anti-PD-1 treatment. The sequence was collected from a human donor with basal cell carcinoma. The rearrangement links TRBV5-1 to TRBJ2-7; possibly TRBD2 for D (5 bases). In DNA, the CDR3 is TGCGCCAGCAGCTTGGTAGGGAGTGACGAGCAGTACTTC. This translates into CASSLVGSDEQYF.